This entry describes one TCR beta chain. V lost 8 bases and J lost 7, with 12 bases in between. Germline loops: CDR1 MNHEY, CDR2 SMNVEV (reference sequence). The CDR3 runs to 12 residues. This table comes from immunoSEQ multiplex PCR, and its TCRdb copy is limited to in-frame clones, with some not included. The table has 150,000 to 250,000 clones, around four fifths seen once. This sample is part of a study of blood T cell repertoires in COVID-19. Sequenced: PBMCs or T cells enriched from blood (not recorded which). This sequence originates from a man aged 35 to 55 who had recovered from COVID-19. The V and J genes are TRBV27 and TRBJ1-5; D not certain. CDR3 region: CASGEGNQPQHF. The CDR3 DNA reads as TGTGCCAGCGGGGAGGGTAACCAGCCCCAGCATTTT.